This T cell receptor beta chain was sequenced in a study of human T cells and chemical hapten exposure. Stated time point: patch test 1, 2 weeks after DPC sensitization. Treatment denoted: therapeutic diphenylcyclopropenone sensitization with weekly scalp DPC. The germline V and J ends were trimmed by 5 bases and 6 bases, with 9 bases remaining between them. CDR3 length: 12 amino acids. CDR1 LNHDA and CDR2 SQIVND come from the germline V gene (reference sequence). TCRdb recomputed calls from the RACE reads with MiXCR, one row per CDR3 protein. The sample has approximately 90,000 distinct CDR3 sequences; approximately 13% are singletons. This clonotype was found a few times.

The sequences come from whole blood, collected in connection with sensitization to the hapten diphenylcyclopropenone (DPC). The chain recombines TRBV19 with TRBJ2-3, with D maybe TRBD1 (5 bases). The receptor was isolated from a woman in her thirties or forties with alopecia areata. Some clones in this sample may be carry-over from other donors' samples. CDR3 loop: CASSQGWDTQYF. The CDR3 DNA sequence: TGTGCCAGTAGTCAGGGTTGGGATACGCAGTATTTT.